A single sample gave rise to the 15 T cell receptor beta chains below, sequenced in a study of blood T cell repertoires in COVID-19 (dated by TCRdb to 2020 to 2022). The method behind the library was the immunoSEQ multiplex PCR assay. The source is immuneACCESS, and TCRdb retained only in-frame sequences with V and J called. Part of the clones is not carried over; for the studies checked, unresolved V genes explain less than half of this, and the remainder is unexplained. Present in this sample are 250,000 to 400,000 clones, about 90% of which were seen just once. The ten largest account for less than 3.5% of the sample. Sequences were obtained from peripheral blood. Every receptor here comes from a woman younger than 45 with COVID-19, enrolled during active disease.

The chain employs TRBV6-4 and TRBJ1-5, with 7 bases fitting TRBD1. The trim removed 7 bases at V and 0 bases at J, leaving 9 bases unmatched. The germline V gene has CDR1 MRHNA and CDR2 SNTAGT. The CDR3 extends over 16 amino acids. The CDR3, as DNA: TGTGCCAGCAAGGAGGGGGCGGAATATAGCAATCAGCCCCAGCATTTT. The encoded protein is CASKEGAEYSNQPQHF.

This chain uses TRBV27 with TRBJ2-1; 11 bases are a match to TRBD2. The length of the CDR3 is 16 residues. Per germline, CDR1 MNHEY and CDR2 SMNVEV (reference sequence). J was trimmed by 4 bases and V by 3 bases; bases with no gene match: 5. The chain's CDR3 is CASSLLAGGLYNEQFF. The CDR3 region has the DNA TGTGCCAGCAGTTTGTTAGCGGGAGGGCTTTACAATGAGCAGTTCTTC.

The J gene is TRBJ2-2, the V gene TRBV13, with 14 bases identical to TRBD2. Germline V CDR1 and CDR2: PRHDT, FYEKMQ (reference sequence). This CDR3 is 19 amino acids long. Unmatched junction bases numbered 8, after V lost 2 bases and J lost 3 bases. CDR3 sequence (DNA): TGTGCCAGCAGCTTACAGCAGGGACTAGCGGGAGTTTACACCGGGGAGCTGTTTTTT. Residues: CASSLQQGLAGVYTGELFF.

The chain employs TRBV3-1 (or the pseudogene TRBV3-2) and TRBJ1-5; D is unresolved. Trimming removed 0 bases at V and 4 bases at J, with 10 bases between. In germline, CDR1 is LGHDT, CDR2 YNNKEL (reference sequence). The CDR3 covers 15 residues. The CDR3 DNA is TGTGCCAGCAGCCAAGACTTTTCCGCGAATCAGCCCCAGCATTTT. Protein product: CASSQDFSANQPQHF.

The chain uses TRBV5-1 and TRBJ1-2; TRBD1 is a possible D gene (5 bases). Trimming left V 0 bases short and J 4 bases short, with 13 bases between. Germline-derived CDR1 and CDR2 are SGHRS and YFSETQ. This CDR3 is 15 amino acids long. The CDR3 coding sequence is TGCGCCAGCAGCTTGGATCCCGGGACTGCCTATGGCTACACCTTC. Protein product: CASSLDPGTAYGYTF.

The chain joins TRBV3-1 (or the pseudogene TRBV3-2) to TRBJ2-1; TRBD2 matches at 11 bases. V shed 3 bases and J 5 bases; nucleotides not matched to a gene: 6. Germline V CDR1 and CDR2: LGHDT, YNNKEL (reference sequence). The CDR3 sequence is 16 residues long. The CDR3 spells CASSHRTSGPNNEQFF. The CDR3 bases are TGTGCCAGCAGCCACAGGACTAGCGGGCCAAACAATGAGCAGTTCTTC.

The chain's CDR3 is CASSVATGPGEQFF. The CDR3 DNA sequence: TGTGCCAGCAGCGTAGCTACAGGGCCGGGTGAGCAGTTCTTC. This chain joins TRBV9 and TRBJ2-1; D is possibly TRBD1 (6 bases). The V gene lost 0 bases and the J gene lost 9 bases, with 13 bases spanning the gap. The CDR3 runs to 14 residues. Germline CDR1 is SGDLS and CDR2 is YYNGEE.

CDR3 DNA sequence: TGTGCCAGCATGAGGGTTCCCACAAGCTCCCTCCACTTT. Residues: CASMRVPTSSLHF. The V and J genes are TRBV6-5 and TRBJ1-6; the D is unclear. CDR1 MNHEY and CDR2 SVGAGI come from the germline V gene. The CDR3 has 13 amino acids. The V gene lost 7 bases and the J gene lost 14 bases, with 18 bases spanning the gap.

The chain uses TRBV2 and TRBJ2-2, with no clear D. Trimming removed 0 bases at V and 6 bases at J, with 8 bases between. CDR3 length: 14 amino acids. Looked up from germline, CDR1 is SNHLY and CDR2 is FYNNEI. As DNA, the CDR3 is TGTGCCAGCAGTGAAGCGTTTTTAGCCGGGGAGCTGTTTTTT. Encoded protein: CASSEAFLAGELFF.

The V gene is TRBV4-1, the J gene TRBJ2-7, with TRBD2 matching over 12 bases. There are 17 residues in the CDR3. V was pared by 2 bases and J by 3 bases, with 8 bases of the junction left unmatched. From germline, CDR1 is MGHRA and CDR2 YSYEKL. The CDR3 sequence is CASSQRQLAGGRYEQYF. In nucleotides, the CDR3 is TGCGCCAGCAGCCAACGCCAACTAGCGGGAGGCCGCTACGAGCAGTACTTC.

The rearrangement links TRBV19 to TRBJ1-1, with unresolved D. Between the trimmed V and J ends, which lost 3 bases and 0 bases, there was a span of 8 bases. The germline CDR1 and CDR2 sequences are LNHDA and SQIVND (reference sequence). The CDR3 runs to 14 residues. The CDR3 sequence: CASSMVGVNTEAFF. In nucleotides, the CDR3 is TGTGCCAGTAGTATGGTCGGAGTGAACACTGAAGCTTTCTTT.

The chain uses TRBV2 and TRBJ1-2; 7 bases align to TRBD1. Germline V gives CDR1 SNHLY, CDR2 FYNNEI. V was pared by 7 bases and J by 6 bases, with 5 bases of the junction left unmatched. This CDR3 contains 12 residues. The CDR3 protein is CASTRDSHGYTF. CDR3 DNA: TGTGCCAGCACTCGGGACAGCCATGGCTACACCTTC.

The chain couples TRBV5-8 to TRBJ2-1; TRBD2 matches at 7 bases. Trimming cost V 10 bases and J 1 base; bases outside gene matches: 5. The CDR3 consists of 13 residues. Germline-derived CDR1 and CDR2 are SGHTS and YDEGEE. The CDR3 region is CAGERGSYNEQFF. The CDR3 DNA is TGTGCCGGCGAGCGGGGTTCCTACAATGAGCAGTTCTTC.

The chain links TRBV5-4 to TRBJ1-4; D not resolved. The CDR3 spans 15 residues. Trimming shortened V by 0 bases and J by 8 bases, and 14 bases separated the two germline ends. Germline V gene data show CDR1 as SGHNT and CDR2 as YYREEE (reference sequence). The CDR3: CASSLDPTAVEKLFF. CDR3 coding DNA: TGTGCCAGCAGCTTGGATCCGACTGCCGTCGAAAAACTGTTTTTT.

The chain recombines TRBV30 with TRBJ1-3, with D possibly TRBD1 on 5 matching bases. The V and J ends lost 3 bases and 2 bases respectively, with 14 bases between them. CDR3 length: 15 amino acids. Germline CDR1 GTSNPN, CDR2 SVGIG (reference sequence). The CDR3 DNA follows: TGTGCCTGGAGCCTCGACAGACTTCCTGGAAACACCATATATTTT. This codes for CAWSLDRLPGNTIYF. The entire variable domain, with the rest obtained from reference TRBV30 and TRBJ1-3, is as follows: SQTIHQWPATLVQPVGSPLSLECTVEGTSNPNLYWYRQAAGRGLQLLFYSVGIGQISSEVPQNLSASRPQDRQFILSSKKLLLSDSGFYLCAWSLDRLPGNTIYFGEGSWLTVV.